The 22 T cell receptor beta chains presented below share a single source sample, sequenced in a study of early stage breast cancer tumors. Profiled with immunoSEQ multiplex PCR; TCRdb holds only in-frame clones, not every one. The table shows 50,000 to 75,000 clones, with around three quarters occurring only once. Sequencing was done on a sample of blood. These receptors were taken from a person aged 30-39 years with breast cancer.

This clone was seen more than once but under ten times. The V call is TRBV5-1, the J call TRBJ1-5; 9 nucleotides match TRBD1. This CDR3 is built from 15 residues. The V gene's germline CDR1 is SGHRS and CDR2 YFSETQ. The V and J ends lost 4 bases and 1 base, in that order; junction bases with no gene match: 3. This CDR3 is CASSPGQGSNQPQHF. The DNA for the CDR3 is TGCGCCAGCAGCCCGGGACAGGGAAGCAATCAGCCCCAGCATTTT.

The rearrangement uses TRBV7-2 and TRBJ2-5; 9 bases are a match to TRBD1. The trim removed 3 bases at V and 5 bases at J, leaving 7 bases unmatched. The CDR3 is made up of 15 amino acids. CDR1 is SGHTA and CDR2 is FQGNSA in the germline V gene. CDR3 nucleotides: TGTGCCAGCAGCTTGTTCGGACAGGGGCAGGAGACCCAGTACTTC. Its protein product is CASSLFGQGQETQYF.

The chain employs TRBV18 and TRBJ1-3; D call uncertain. V was pared by 0 bases and J by 4 bases, with 10 bases between. The CDR3 spans 15 residues. Germline lookup yields CDR1 KGHSH and CDR2 LQKENI. In nucleotides, the CDR3 is TGTGCCAGCTCACCACCGGTCACGGGCGGAAACACCATATATTTT. This translates into CASSPPVTGGNTIYF.

The chain joins TRBV6-1 to TRBJ2-7; the D is unclear. The germline CDR1 and CDR2 sequences are MNHNS and SASEGT. Between the trimmed V and J ends, which lost 6 bases and 2 bases, there was a span of 14 bases. This CDR3 comprises 14 residues. The CDR3 loop is CASSSRVPTYEQYF. CDR3 DNA: TGTGCCAGCAGCTCCCGGGTCCCAACCTACGAGCAGTACTTC.

The genes are TRBV7-2 and TRBJ2-6; D uncertain. Trimming left V 2 bases short and J 0 bases short, with 17 bases between. The V gene's germline CDR1 is SGHTA and CDR2 FQGNSA. The CDR3 loop spans 19 amino acids. In nucleotides, the CDR3 is TGTGCCAGCAGCTTATCGTTATGGGCAGTTCTCTCTGGGGCCAACGTCCTGACTTTC. Its translation is CASSLSLWAVLSGANVLTF.

The chain's CDR3 is CASSPWGGANTEAFF. CDR3 in DNA: TGTGCCAGTTCTCCCTGGGGGGGTGCGAACACTGAAGCTTTCTTT. The rearrangement uses TRBV19 and TRBJ1-1; a weak D match, TRBD1 (5 bases). Trimming took 8 bases from V and 1 from J, leaving 17 bases between them. The CDR3 consists of 15 residues. CDR1 is LNHDA, CDR2 SQIVND, per germline (reference sequence).

This chain links TRBV20-1 with TRBJ2-7; D not resolved. In germline, CDR1 is DFQATT, CDR2 SNEGSKA (reference sequence). The CDR3 loop spans 11 amino acids. V dropped 7 bases and J dropped 2 bases, with 9 bases sitting between them. The CDR3 loop reads CSGERAYEQYF. For the CDR3, the DNA is TGCAGTGGGGAAAGGGCCTACGAGCAGTACTTC.

The V call is TRBV7-3, the J call TRBJ2-5, with D uncertain. V was shortened by 1 base and J by 5 bases, with 8 bases between the two germline ends. Germline V gives CDR1 SGHTA, CDR2 FQGTGA. This CDR3 contains 13 residues. The CDR3 here is CASSLMVGETQYF. CDR3 coding DNA: TGTGCCAGCAGCTTAATGGTAGGCGAGACCCAGTACTTC.

The V gene is TRBV2, the J gene TRBJ1-2; 9 bases fit TRBD1. This CDR3 comprises 15 residues. Trimming cost V 0 bases and J 7 bases; bases outside gene matches: 6. CDR1 and CDR2 from the germline V gene are SNHLY and FYNNEI. CDR3 coding DNA: TGTGCCAGCAGTGAAGCGGGGACAGGGTTTGGTGGCTACACCTTC. This codes for CASSEAGTGFGGYTF.

The CDR3 spells CASSRSGRREDEQFF. Here the CDR3 DNA reads TGTGCCAGCTCCAGGAGCGGGAGAAGGGAGGATGAGCAGTTCTTC. The chain uses TRBV7-8 and TRBJ2-1, with 8 bases that match TRBD2. In germline, CDR1 is SGHVS, CDR2 FQNEAQ. The V segment lost 8 bases and the J segment 8 bases; nucleotides outside the gene matches: 14. CDR3 size: 15 residues.

V is TRBV7-8 and J is TRBJ2-2, with 7 bases that match TRBD2. The CDR3 length is 16 residues. V gave up 8 bases and J gave up 0 bases; unmatched junction bases: 9. CDR1 is SGHVS, CDR2 FQNEAQ, per germline. The CDR3 loop is CASRPGRPTNTGELFF. The CDR3 DNA follows: TGTGCCAGCCGACCCGGGAGGCCTACGAACACCGGGGAGCTGTTTTTT.

This chain uses TRBV11-2 with TRBJ2-2; D is unclear. CDR3 length: 11 amino acids. Trimming shortened V by 5 bases and J by 4 bases, and 2 bases separated the two germline ends. Germline V gives CDR1 SGHAT, CDR2 FQNNGV. The CDR3 DNA reads as TGTGCCAGCAGCCCCACCGGGGAGCTGTTTTTT. Translating gives CASSPTGELFF.

CDR3 protein: CASSNTGGTGELFF. In DNA, the CDR3 is TGTGCCAGTAGCAATACAGGGGGCACCGGGGAGCTGTTTTTT. This chain joins TRBV19 and TRBJ2-2, with 8 bases identical to TRBD1. V gave up 6 bases and J gave up 4 bases; unmatched junction bases: 4. Germline CDR1 and CDR2: LNHDA and SQIVND (reference sequence). The CDR3 consists of 14 residues.

The chain links TRBV11-3 to TRBJ2-1, with a possible D match to TRBD2 (5 bases). The germline V and J ends were trimmed by 5 bases and 6 bases, with 11 bases remaining between them. This CDR3 contains 13 residues. Per the germline V gene, CDR1 is SGHNT and CDR2 is YENEEA. The CDR3 sequence: CASSLAGGNEQFF. CDR3 in DNA: TGTGCCAGCAGCCTGGCTGGAGGCAATGAGCAGTTCTTC.

The chain carries TRBV27 and TRBJ2-7, with 10 bases matching TRBD1. The junction had 6 bases not matched to a gene; V was cut back by 5 bases and J by 5 bases. There are 14 residues in the CDR3. Germline CDR1 reads MNHEY; CDR2 reads SMNVEV (reference sequence). The CDR3 DNA reads TGTGCCAGCAGTCCTTGGACAGGGGGGAACGAGCAGTACTTC. As protein: CASSPWTGGNEQYF.

J is TRBJ2-2 and V is TRBV27, with TRBD2 matching over 9 bases. Germline V lookup: CDR1 MNHEY, CDR2 SMNVEV (reference sequence). J was trimmed by 5 bases and V by 6 bases; bases with no gene match: 10. The CDR3 contains 16 residues. The CDR3 DNA reads as TGTGCCAGCAGGGACATAGCGGGAGATTGGACCGGGGAGCTGTTTTTT. This sequence encodes CASRDIAGDWTGELFF.

The rearrangement links TRBV5-6 to TRBJ1-2, with a possible D match to TRBD1 (6 bases). The CDR3 length is 16 residues. Between the trimmed V and J ends, which lost 4 bases and 4 bases, there was a span of 20 bases. The germline V gene has CDR1 SGHDT and CDR2 YYEEEE. The CDR3 loop reads CASSQGLDSDRYGYTF. As DNA, the CDR3 is TGTGCCAGCAGCCAGGGTCTGGACAGCGATCGCTATGGCTACACCTTC.

V and J are TRBV4-3 and TRBJ1-5; perhaps TRBD1 as D (5 bases). In germline, CDR1 is LGHNA, CDR2 YSLEER. This CDR3 contains 15 residues. V gave up 0 bases and J gave up 4 bases, with 10 bases separating them. CDR3 DNA sequence: TGCGCCAGCAGCCAAGATAGACAGAGAAATCAGCCCCAGCATTTT. Translating it yields CASSQDRQRNQPQHF.

In this sample, this clone turned up once. The chain has TRBV2 and TRBJ2-3, with D uncertain. Between the trimmed V and J ends, which lost 7 bases and 3 bases, there was a span of 8 bases. Per germline, CDR1 SNHLY and CDR2 FYNNEI. The CDR3 spans 12 residues. This CDR3 is CASMRGTDTQYF. The CDR3 nucleotides are TGTGCCAGCATGCGTGGGACAGATACGCAGTATTTT.

The rearrangement links TRBV28 to TRBJ2-7, with D uncertain. The ends were cut back, 6 bases at V and 4 bases at J, with 16 bases in the middle. This CDR3 has 14 residues. Germline V gene lookup returns CDR1 MDHEN and CDR2 SYDVKM. CDR3 DNA: TGTGCCAGCAGCGCCGGGTCCCTGACTTACGAGCAGTACTTC. Translation gives CASSAGSLTYEQYF.

V is TRBV5-1 and J is TRBJ2-7; a weak D match, TRBD1 (5 bases). Trimming cost V 0 bases and J 6 bases, with 22 bases left between them. Germline V gene lookup returns CDR1 SGHRS and CDR2 YFSETQ. The CDR3 length is 17 residues. The CDR3 nucleotides read TGCGCCAGCAGCTTGGAACCGGGCAGGGTCGTCGTAGGCGAGCAGTACTTC. As protein: CASSLEPGRVVVGEQYF.

The CDR3 sequence: CASSPGTGPSSPLHF. CDR3 bases: TGCGCCAGCAGCCCCGGGACAGGGCCTTCTTCACCCCTCCACTTT. The V and J genes are TRBV4-1 and TRBJ1-6, with TRBD1 matching over 9 bases. The V gene's germline CDR1 is MGHRA and CDR2 YSYEKL. This CDR3 spans 15 amino acids. V lost 4 bases to trimming and J lost 9 bases; unmatched junction nucleotides: 7.